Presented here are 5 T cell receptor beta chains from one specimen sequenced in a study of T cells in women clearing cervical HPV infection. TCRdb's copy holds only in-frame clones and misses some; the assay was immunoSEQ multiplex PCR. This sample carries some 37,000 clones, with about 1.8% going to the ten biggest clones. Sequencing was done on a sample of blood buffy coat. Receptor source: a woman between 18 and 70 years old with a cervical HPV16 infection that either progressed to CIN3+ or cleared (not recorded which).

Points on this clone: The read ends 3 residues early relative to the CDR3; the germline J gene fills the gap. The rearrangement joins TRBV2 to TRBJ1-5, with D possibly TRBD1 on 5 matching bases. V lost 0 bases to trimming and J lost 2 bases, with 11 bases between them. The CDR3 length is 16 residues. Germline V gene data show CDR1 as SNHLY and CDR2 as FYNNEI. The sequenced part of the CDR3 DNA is TGTGCCAGCAGTGAAGCAGGGGTTGGGGGCAATCAGCCC. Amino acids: CASSEAGVGGNQP. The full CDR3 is CASSEAGVGGNQPQHF.

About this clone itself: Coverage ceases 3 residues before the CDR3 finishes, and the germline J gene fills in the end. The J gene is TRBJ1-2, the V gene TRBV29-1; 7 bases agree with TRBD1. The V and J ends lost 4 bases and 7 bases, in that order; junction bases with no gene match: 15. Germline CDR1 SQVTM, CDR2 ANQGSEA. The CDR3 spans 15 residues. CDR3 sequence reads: CSVASSTGEGGGYTF. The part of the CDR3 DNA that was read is TGCAGCGTTGCCTCTTCAACAGGGGAAGGCGGTGGC.

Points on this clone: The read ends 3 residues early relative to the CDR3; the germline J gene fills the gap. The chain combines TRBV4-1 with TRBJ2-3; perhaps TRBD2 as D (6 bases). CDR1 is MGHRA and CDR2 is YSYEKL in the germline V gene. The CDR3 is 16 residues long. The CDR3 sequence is CASSQEFPGLQETQYF. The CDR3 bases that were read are TGCGCCAGCAGCCAAGAGTTCCCGGGACTGCAAGAGACG.

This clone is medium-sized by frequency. CDR3 DNA (partial): TGTGCCAGCAGTTTTCTTAGCGGCACAGATACG. As protein: CASSFLSGTDT. Given in full, the CDR3 is CASSFLSGTDTQYF. This chain connects TRBV28 to TRBJ2-3; D is perhaps TRBD2 (5 bases). The read ends 3 residues before the CDR3 terminus; that terminus is restored from the germline J gene. The CDR3 loop spans 14 amino acids. Trimming removed 3 bases from V and 1 base from J, with 8 bases in between. Germline V gives CDR1 MDHEN, CDR2 SYDVKM.

CDR3 region: CSAFDRGEDYEQYF. CDR3 DNA (partial): TGCAGTGCTTTCGACAGGGGAGAGGACTACGAG. The chain couples TRBV20-1 to TRBJ2-7; 8 bases are a match to TRBD1. Read sequence stops 3 residues before the CDR3 end, and the germline J gene provides the missing end. V was clipped by 5 bases and J by 3 bases; unmatched bases: 9. The germline V gene encodes CDR1 DFQATT and CDR2 SNEGSKA (reference sequence). The CDR3 contains 14 residues.